This T cell receptor (beta chain) derives from a study of blood T cells in healthy people across ages. Concerning this clonotype: The antigen is unknown.

CDR3 length: 15 residues. Germline CDR1 reads DFQATT; CDR2 reads SNEGSKA (reference sequence). Between the trimmed V and J ends, which lost 3 bases and 3 bases, there was a span of 18 bases. The second PCR ran roughly 7 to 12 cycles with a sample-barcoded 5' primer and J-beta primers. The study obtained at least 3 million CDR3-containing paired-end reads from every sample. MiXCR, run by TCRdb on the 5' RACE reads, gives a single entry per CDR3 protein. The sample includes 700,000 to 900,000 distinct CDR3 sequences, 53% of them seen just once. Study-level points and caveats: Donor CMV status was unknown, possibly confounding expanded clonotype changes. Higher diversity and more naive CD4+ cells were features of long-lived donors, compared to aged donors.

The receptor comes from a man at least 80 years old in good health. The sample comprised blood. The genes are TRBV20-1 and TRBJ2-7; D might be TRBD1 (5 bases). The CDR3 coding sequence is TGCAGTGCTAGGGCACGAAAGGGGCTAGACTACGAGCAGTACTTC. Its protein product is CSARARKGLDYEQYF.